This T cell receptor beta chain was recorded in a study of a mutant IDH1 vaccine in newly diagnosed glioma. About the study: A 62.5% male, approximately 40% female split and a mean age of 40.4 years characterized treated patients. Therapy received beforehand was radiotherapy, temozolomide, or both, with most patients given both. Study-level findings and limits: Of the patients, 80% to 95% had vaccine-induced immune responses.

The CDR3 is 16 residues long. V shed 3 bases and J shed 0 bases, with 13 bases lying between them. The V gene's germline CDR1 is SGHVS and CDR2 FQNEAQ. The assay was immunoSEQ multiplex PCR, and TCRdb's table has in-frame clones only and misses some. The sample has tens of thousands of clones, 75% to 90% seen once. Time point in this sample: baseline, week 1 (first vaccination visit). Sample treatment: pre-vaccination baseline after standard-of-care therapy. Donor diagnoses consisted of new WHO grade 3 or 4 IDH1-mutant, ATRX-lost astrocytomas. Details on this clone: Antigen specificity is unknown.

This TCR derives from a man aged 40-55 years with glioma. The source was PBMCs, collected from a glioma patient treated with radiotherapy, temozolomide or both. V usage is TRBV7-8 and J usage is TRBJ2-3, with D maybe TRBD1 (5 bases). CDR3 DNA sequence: TGTGCCAGCAGCTTTTCCCAGGACACTAGCACAGATACGCAGTATTTT. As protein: CASSFSQDTSTDTQYF.